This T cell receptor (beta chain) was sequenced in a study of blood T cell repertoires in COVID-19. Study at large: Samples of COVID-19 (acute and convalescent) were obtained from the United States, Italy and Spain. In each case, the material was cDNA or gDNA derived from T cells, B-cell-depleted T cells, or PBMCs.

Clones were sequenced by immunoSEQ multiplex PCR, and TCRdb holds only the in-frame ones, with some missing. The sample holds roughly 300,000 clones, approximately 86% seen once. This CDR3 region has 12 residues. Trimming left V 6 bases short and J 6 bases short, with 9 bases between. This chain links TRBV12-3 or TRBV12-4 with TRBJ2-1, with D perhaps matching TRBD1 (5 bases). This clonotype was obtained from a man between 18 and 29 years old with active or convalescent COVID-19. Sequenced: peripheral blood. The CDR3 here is CASRPDSNEQFF. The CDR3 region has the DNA TGTGCCAGCAGACCCGACAGCAATGAGCAGTTCTTC.